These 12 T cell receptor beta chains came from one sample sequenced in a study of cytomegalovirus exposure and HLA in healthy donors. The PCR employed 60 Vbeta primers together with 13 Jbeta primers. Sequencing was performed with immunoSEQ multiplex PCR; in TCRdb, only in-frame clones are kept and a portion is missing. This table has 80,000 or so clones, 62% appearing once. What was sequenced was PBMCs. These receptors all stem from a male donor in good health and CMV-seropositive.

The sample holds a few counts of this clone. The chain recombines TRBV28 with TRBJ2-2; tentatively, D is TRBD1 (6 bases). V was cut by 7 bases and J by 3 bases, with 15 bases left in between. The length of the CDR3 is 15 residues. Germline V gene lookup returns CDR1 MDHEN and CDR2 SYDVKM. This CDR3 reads CASILQTGHTGELFF. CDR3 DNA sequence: TGTGCCAGCATCCTACAGACAGGACACACCGGGGAGCTGTTTTTT.

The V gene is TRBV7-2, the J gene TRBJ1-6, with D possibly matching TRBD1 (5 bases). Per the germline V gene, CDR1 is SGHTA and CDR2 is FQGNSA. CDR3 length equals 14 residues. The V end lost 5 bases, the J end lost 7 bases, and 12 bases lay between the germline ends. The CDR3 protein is CASSRSWGNSPLHF. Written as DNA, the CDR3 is TGTGCCAGCAGCCGGAGTTGGGGCAATTCACCCCTCCACTTT.

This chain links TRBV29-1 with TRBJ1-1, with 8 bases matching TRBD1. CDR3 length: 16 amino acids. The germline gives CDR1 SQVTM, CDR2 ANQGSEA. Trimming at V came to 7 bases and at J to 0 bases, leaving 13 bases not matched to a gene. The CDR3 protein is CSARGKTGAMNTEAFF. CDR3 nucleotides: TGCAGCGCCCGGGGGAAGACAGGGGCGATGAACACTGAAGCTTTCTTT.

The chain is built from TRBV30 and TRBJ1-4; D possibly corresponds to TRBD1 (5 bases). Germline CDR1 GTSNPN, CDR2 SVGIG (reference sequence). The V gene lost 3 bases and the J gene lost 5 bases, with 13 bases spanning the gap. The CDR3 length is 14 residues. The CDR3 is CAWSLGGGNEKLFF. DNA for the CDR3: TGTGCCTGGAGCCTCGGGGGAGGGAATGAAAAACTGTTTTTT.

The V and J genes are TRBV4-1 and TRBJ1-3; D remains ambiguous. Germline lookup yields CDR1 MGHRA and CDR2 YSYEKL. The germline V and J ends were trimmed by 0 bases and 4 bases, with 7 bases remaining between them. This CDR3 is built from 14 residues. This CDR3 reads CASSQDPPGNTIYF. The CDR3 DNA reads TGCGCCAGCAGCCAAGATCCTCCCGGAAACACCATATATTTT.

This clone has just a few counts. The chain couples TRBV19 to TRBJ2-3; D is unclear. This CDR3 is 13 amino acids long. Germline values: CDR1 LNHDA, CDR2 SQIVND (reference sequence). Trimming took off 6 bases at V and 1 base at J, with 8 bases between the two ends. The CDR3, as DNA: TGTGCCAGTAGGAACGAGCGCACAGATACGCAGTATTTT. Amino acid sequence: CASRNERTDTQYF.

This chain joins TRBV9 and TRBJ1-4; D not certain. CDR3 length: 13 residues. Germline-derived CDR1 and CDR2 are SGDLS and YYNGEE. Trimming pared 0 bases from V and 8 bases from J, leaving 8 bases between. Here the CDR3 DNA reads TGTGCCAGCAGCGTAGACAGTCGGGAAAAACTGTTTTTT. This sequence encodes CASSVDSREKLFF.

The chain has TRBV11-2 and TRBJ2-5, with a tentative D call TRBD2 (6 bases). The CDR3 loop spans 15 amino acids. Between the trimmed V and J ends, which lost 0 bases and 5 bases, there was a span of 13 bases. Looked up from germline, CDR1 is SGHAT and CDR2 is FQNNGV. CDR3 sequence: CASSLDRGEMETQYF. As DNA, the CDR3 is TGTGCCAGCAGCTTAGATCGCGGGGAGATGGAGACCCAGTACTTC.

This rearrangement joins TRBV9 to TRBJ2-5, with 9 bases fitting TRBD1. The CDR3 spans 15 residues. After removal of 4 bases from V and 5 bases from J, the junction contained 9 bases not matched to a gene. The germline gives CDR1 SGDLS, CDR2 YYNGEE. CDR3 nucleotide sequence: TGTGCCAGCAGCAGGGGACAGGGTTGGGGTGAGACCCAGTACTTC. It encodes CASSRGQGWGETQYF. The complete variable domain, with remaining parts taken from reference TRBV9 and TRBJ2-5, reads DSGVTQTPKHLITATGQRVTLRCSPRSGDLSVYWYQQSLDQGLQFLIQYYNGEERAKGNILERFSAQQFPDLHSELNLSSLELGDSALYFCASSRGQGWGETQYFGPGTRLLVL.

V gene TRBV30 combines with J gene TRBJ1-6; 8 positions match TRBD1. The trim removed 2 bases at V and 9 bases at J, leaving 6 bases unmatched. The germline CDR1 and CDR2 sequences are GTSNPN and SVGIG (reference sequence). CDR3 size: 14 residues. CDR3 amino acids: CAWSTGTGPSPLHF. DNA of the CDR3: TGTGCCTGGAGTACCGGGACAGGTCCTTCACCCCTCCACTTT.

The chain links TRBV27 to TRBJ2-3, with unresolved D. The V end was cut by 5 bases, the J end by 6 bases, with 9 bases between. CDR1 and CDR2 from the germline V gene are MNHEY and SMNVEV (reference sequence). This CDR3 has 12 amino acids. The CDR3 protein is CASSAFGDTQYF. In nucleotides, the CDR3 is TGTGCCAGCAGTGCATTCGGGGATACGCAGTATTTT.

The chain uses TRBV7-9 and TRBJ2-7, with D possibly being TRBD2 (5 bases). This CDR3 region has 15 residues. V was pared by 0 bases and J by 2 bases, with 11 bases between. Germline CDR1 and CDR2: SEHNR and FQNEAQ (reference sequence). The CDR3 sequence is CASSLAASRTYEQYF. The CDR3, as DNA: TGTGCCAGCAGCTTAGCCGCTAGCAGGACCTACGAGCAGTACTTC.